The 7 T cell receptor beta chains reported below all come from one sample, sequenced in a study of shared clonotypes between healthy human individuals. Method: immunoSEQ multiplex PCR; TCRdb's copy keeps in-frame clones and lacks some. The sample holds approximately 640,000 clones, less than 95% seen once. What was sequenced was memory CD8+ T cells from PBMCs. As for subset: CD45RO+ cells pooled with CCR7-negative TemRA cells. The receptors come from a man aged 18 to 35 in good health. Some clones in this sample may be carry-over from other donors' samples.

V and J are TRBV29-1 and TRBJ1-4; D remains unclear. This CDR3 spans 13 amino acids. CDR1 is SQVTM and CDR2 is ANQGSEA in the germline V gene. Trimming took 3 bases from V and 4 from J, leaving 9 bases between them. The CDR3 bases are TGCAGCGTTGAGGAGGACTATAATGAAAAACTGTTTTTT. It specifies CSVEEDYNEKLFF.

This clone was seen once. CDR3 amino acids: CASSPRTSGDYEQYF. The CDR3 nucleotides read TGCGCCAGCAGCCCACGGACTAGCGGGGACTACGAGCAGTACTTC. The rearrangement joins TRBV4-1 to TRBJ2-7, with TRBD2 identical over 12 bases. The V segment lost 4 bases and the J segment 3 bases; nucleotides outside the gene matches: 4. In germline, CDR1 is MGHRA, CDR2 YSYEKL. The CDR3 is 15 amino acids.

The chain carries TRBV5-3 and TRBJ2-1; 11 bases are shared with TRBD2. TRBV5-3 is reported as an ORF; its role is uncertain. V lost 2 bases, J lost 9 bases, and 13 bases stayed unmatched. CDR3 length equals 17 residues. This CDR3 is CARSFDARTSGSGEQFF. CDR3 bases: TGTGCCAGAAGCTTCGATGCGCGGACTAGCGGGTCTGGTGAGCAGTTCTTC.

This chain uses TRBV7-3 with TRBJ1-1; D not resolved. The CDR3 is made up of 14 amino acids. CDR1 and CDR2 from the germline V gene are SGHTA and FQGTGA. Trimming took 4 bases from V and 0 from J, leaving 9 bases between them. CDR3: CASSSLSMNTEAFF. CDR3 nucleotide sequence: TGTGCCAGCAGCTCCCTCTCCATGAACACTGAAGCTTTCTTT. Using reference TRBV7-3 and TRBJ1-1 for the parts outside the CDR3, the full variable domain is GAGVSQTPSNKVTEKGKYVELRCDPISGHTALYWYRQSLGQGPEFLIYFQGTGAADDSGLPNDRFFAVRPEGSVSTLKIQRTERGDSAVYLCASSSLSMNTEAFFGQGTRLTVV.

The chain uses TRBV10-2 and TRBJ2-2; possibly TRBD1 for D (6 bases). The V end was cut by 3 bases, the J end by 3 bases, with 11 bases between. CDR1 is WSHSY, CDR2 SAAADI, per germline. This CDR3 has 15 amino acids. The CDR3 is CASSDRGRHTGELFF. DNA for the CDR3: TGCGCCAGCAGTGACAGGGGTAGACACACCGGGGAGCTGTTTTTT.

This chain joins TRBV27 and TRBJ2-1; 8 nucleotides align to TRBD2. V lost 2 bases and J lost 9; bases outside the gene matches: 9. Germline loops: CDR1 MNHEY, CDR2 SMNVEV (reference sequence). The CDR3 is 15 residues long. CDR3 sequence reads: CASSLVSGSPVEQFF. DNA for the CDR3: TGTGCCAGCAGTTTAGTGAGCGGGAGCCCCGTTGAGCAGTTCTTC.

The gene calls are TRBV10-2 and TRBJ2-4; unclear D gene. From germline, CDR1 is WSHSY and CDR2 SAAADI. Trimming cost V 1 base and J 8 bases, with 12 bases left between them. The CDR3 loop spans 14 amino acids. The CDR3 bases are TGCGCCAGCAGTGAGTGGTCCGCTGAGGACATTCAGTACTTC. This sequence encodes CASSEWSAEDIQYF.